The source of this TCR beta chain is a study of beta chain features in type 1 diabetes. Study conclusions and caveats: Shorter TCRB CDR3s, moderately but significantly so, were found in Type 1 diabetes patients in all four CD4+ subsets.

The table lists this clone with a few counts. Its antigen is not identified. The CDR3 has 14 amino acids. Germline V gives CDR1 SGHRS, CDR2 YFSETQ. V was pared by 4 bases and J by 3 bases, with 13 bases between. CD4+ cells of the naive, central memory, regulatory and stem cell-like memory types were sorted via CD45RO/CCR7/CD25/CD127/CD95/CD27. Purities in excess of 98% were seen in all sorted populations. Every isolated RNA sample was fully reverse transcribed, so sequencing captured expressed TCRB transcripts. Only in-frame clones appear in the TCRdb table, and some are missing; sequencing was by immunoSEQ multiplex PCR. The sample includes approximately 270,000 clones, 13% to 15% of them seen just once.

Material: naive CD4+ T cells from blood. The sequence was collected from a man younger than 40 with type 1 diabetes. The chain uses TRBV5-1 and TRBJ2-5, with a weak D call TRBD1 (5 bases). The CDR3 coding sequence is TGCGCCAGCAGCCAAGACAGCGCTGAAGAGACCCAGTACTTC. Its translation is CASSQDSAEETQYF.